These T cell receptor beta chains were read from a single sample in a study of T cells in Graves' hyperthyroidism and ophthalmopathy. A single record per CDR3 protein comes from TCRdb applying MiXCR to the multiplex PCR reads. In the table there are over 700,000 distinct CDR3 sequences, approximately 36% of which are singletons. Sequencing used blood. Receptor source: a woman in her thirties or forties with Graves' hyperthyroidism. Each CDR3 is given with its conserved first and last residue. D genes are given only for firm matches. A row's size may be missing; if present it is once, few, many or a size class.

j_call: TRBJ2-2; clone_size: few; d_call: TRBD1; v_call: TRBV13; cdr3_nt: TGTGCCAGCAGCCCCGACAGGGGAGCATACACCGGGGAGCTGTTTTTT; cdr3_aa: CASSPDRGAYTGELFF
j_call: TRBJ2-2; clone_size: few; d_call: TRBD2; v_call: TRBV7-2; cdr3_nt: TGTGCCAGCAGCCTAAGGGATAGCGGGAGTCTTTATTTAGCCGGGGAGCTGTTTTTT; cdr3_aa: CASSLRDSGSLYLAGELFF
j_call: TRBJ2-7; clone_size: few; d_call: NA; v_call: TRBV7-2; cdr3_nt: TGTGCCAGCAGCGCACTAAATGAGTACGAGCAGTACTTC; cdr3_aa: CASSALNEYEQYF
j_call: TRBJ1-1; clone_size: NA; d_call: TRBD1; v_call: TRBV7-9; cdr3_nt: TGTGCCAGCAGCTCAAAAGACAGGGGAGGACTGAACACTGAAGCTTTCTTT; cdr3_aa: CASSSKDRGGLNTEAFF
j_call: TRBJ2-3; clone_size: NA; d_call: TRBD1; v_call: TRBV29-1; cdr3_nt: TGCAGCGTTGATCGGACAGGGCACAGCACAGATACGCAGTATTTT; cdr3_aa: CSVDRTGHSTDTQYF
j_call: TRBJ1-1; clone_size: many; d_call: NA; v_call: TRBV7-9; cdr3_nt: TGTGCCAGCAGCCGAGCGTCGAACACTGAAGCTTTCTTT; cdr3_aa: CASSRASNTEAFF
j_call: TRBJ2-7; clone_size: NA; d_call: NA; v_call: TRBV7-9; cdr3_nt: TGTGCCAGCGGAAGGGAGAACGAGCAGTACTTC; cdr3_aa: CASGRENEQYF
j_call: TRBJ2-7; clone_size: many; d_call: TRBD1; v_call: TRBV20-1; cdr3_nt: TGCAGTGCCCTAGACGACAGGGACTACGAGCAGTACTTC; cdr3_aa: CSALDDRDYEQYF
j_call: TRBJ1-1; clone_size: NA; d_call: NA; v_call: TRBV12-3/TRBV12-4; cdr3_nt: TGTGCCAGCAGTTTATTCCCTCGGGGCCCTGAAGCTTTCTTT; cdr3_aa: CASSLFPRGPEAFF
j_call: TRBJ1-5; clone_size: NA; d_call: NA; v_call: TRBV29-1; cdr3_nt: TGCAGCTTCGGCCAACAGGGCTTTAGTCAGCCCCAGCATTTT; cdr3_aa: CSFGQQGFSQPQHF
j_call: TRBJ2-7; clone_size: many; d_call: TRBD1; v_call: TRBV19; cdr3_nt: TGTGCCAGTAGTTGGACAGGGGCCTACGAGCAGTACTTC; cdr3_aa: CASSWTGAYEQYF
j_call: TRBJ1-2; clone_size: many; d_call: NA; v_call: TRBV4-2; cdr3_nt: TGTGCCAGCAGCCCGGGGCGGGGGTATGGCTACACCTTC; cdr3_aa: CASSPGRGYGYTF
j_call: TRBJ2-6; clone_size: NA; d_call: TRBD1; v_call: TRBV10-3; cdr3_nt: TGTGCCATCAGTGATACCGGGACAGGGGGCAACGTCCTGACTTTC; cdr3_aa: CAISDTGTGGNVLTF
j_call: TRBJ2-5; clone_size: few; d_call: NA; v_call: TRBV6-5; cdr3_nt: TGTGCCATCAGTCCCCGGGACCCAGAAGAGACCCAGTACTTC; cdr3_aa: CAISPRDPEETQYF
j_call: TRBJ2-7; clone_size: few; d_call: NA; v_call: TRBV19; cdr3_nt: TGTGCCAGTAGTATCGGTCGGGGCTCCTACGAGCAGTACTTC; cdr3_aa: CASSIGRGSYEQYF
j_call: TRBJ1-2; clone_size: many; d_call: NA; v_call: TRBV7-9; cdr3_nt: TGTGCCAGCAGCTCCGAAGTCAGCTATGGCTACACCTTC; cdr3_aa: CASSSEVSYGYTF
j_call: TRBJ2-5; clone_size: few; d_call: NA; v_call: TRBV7-2; cdr3_nt: TGTGCCAGCAGCAAACCAGGGTATCAAGAGACCCAGTACTTC; cdr3_aa: CASSKPGYQETQYF
j_call: TRBJ2-5; clone_size: many; d_call: TRBD1; v_call: TRBV7-7; cdr3_nt: TGTGCTAGCAGCTTAGACGCAGGGGGCCGTGAGACCCAGTACTTC; cdr3_aa: CASSLDAGGRETQYF
j_call: TRBJ1-5; clone_size: NA; d_call: NA; v_call: TRBV5-8; cdr3_nt: TGTGCCAGCAGCTTAAAAGGACTCGCCAATCAGCCCCAGCATTTT; cdr3_aa: CASSLKGLANQPQHF
j_call: TRBJ1-6; clone_size: NA; d_call: NA; v_call: TRBV19; cdr3_nt: TGTGCCAGTAGTATCAGGAGCAGCTCCTATAATTCACCCCTCCACTTT; cdr3_aa: CASSIRSSSYNSPLHF
j_call: TRBJ1-5; clone_size: many; d_call: NA; v_call: TRBV12-3/TRBV12-4; cdr3_nt: TGTGCCAGCAGTCGGAAGCAGGTGGGATGGCAGCCCCAGCATTTT; cdr3_aa: CASSRKQVGWQPQHF
j_call: TRBJ1-4; clone_size: many; d_call: NA; v_call: TRBV11-3; cdr3_nt: TGTGCCAGCAGCAGCCTTAATGAAAAACTGTTTTTT; cdr3_aa: CASSSLNEKLFF
j_call: TRBJ1-1; clone_size: many; d_call: NA; v_call: TRBV2; cdr3_nt: TGTGCCAGCCACAGGGACACTTCTCTGAGCGCTGAAGCTTTCTTT; cdr3_aa: CASHRDTSLSAEAFF
j_call: TRBJ1-6; clone_size: NA; d_call: NA; v_call: TRBV25-1; cdr3_nt: TGTGCCAGCAGTGAATCCGCTACCAATAATTCACCCCTCCACTTT; cdr3_aa: CASSESATNNSPLHF